This T cell receptor (beta chain) originates from a study of cytomegalovirus exposure and HLA in healthy donors. Primers: 60 Vbeta forward and 13 Jbeta reverse. Data came from immunoSEQ multiplex PCR; TCRdb stores just in-frame clones and leaves some out. The table has roughly 200,000 clones, roughly 80% seen once; the top ten hold 1.6%. The V gene's germline CDR1 is SGHNT and CDR2 YYREEE (reference sequence). The CDR3 is 17 residues long. J was trimmed by 3 bases and V by 4 bases; bases with no gene match: 10. V usage is TRBV5-4 and J usage is TRBJ2-5, with 12 bases that match TRBD1. The sequenced sample consisted of PBMCs. The clonotype originates from a man aged 50 to 60 in good health and CMV-seronegative. CDR3 protein: CASSKPGQGAREETQYF. The CDR3 coding sequence is TGTGCCAGCAGCAAACCGGGACAGGGGGCGCGGGAAGAGACCCAGTACTTC.